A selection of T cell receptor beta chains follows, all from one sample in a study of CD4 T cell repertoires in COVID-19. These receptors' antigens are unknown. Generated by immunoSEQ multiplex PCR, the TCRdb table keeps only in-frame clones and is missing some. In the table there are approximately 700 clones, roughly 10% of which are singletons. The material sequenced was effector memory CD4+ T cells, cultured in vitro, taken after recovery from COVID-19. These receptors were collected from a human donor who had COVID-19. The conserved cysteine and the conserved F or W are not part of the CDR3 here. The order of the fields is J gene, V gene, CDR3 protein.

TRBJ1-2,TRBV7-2,ASSPRPGESGYGYT
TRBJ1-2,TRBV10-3,AINPGQSDGYT
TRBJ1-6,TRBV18,ASSPTVGGRISPLH
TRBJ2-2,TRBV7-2,ASSPRGGSVTGELF
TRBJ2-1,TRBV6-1,ASCSSRYSYNEQF
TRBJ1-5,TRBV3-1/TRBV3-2,ASSPGQISNQPQH
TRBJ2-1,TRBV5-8,ASSLRGANEQF
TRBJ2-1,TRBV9,ASSPPTSGINNEQF
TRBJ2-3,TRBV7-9,ASTGQGSTDTQY
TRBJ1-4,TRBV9,ASSVAQGNEKLF
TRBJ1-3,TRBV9,ASSVGTVPGNTIY
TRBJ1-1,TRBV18,ASSLRGQRNTEAF
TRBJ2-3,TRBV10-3,AIDNRESDTQY